This TCR beta chain was sequenced for a study of OX40 agonist ivuxolimab in advanced cancers. The assay was immunoSEQ multiplex PCR, and TCRdb's table has in-frame clones only and misses some. This table has about 29,000 clones, 80% to 85% appearing once. On this clone itself: As yet, its antigen is unknown.

The CDR3 covers 15 residues. With V trimmed by 7 bases and J by 2 bases, 9 bases remained unmatched. CDR1 and CDR2 (germline): GTSNPN, SVGIG (reference sequence). Study results and limitations: In the expanded peripheral T cells, antigen specificity was never determined.

Sequencing was performed on CD4+ or CD8+ T cells sorted from blood, taken in a trial of the OX40 agonist ivuxolimab. The chain recombines TRBV30 with TRBJ2-2; 8 bases line up with TRBD2. The receptor comes from an adult with an advanced solid tumor such as melanoma, head and neck, liver or kidney cancer. CDR3 protein: CASTGGAHNTGELFF. As DNA, the CDR3 is TGTGCCTCCACCGGGGGGGCTCATAACACCGGGGAGCTGTTTTTT.